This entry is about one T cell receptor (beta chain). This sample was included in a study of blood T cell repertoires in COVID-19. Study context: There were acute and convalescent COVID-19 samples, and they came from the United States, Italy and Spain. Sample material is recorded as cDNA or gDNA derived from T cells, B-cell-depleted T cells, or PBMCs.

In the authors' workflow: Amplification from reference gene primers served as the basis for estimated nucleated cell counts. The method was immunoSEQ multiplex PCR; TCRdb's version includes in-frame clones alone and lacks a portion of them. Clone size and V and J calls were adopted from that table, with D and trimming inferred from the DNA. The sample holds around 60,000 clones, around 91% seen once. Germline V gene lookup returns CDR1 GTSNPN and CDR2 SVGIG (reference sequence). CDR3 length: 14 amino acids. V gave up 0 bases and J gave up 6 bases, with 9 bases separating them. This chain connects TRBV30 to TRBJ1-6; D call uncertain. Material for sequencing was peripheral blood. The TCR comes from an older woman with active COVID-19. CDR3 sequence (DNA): TGTGCCTGGAGTGTACTAGGGTTTAATTCACCCCTCCACTTT. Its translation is CAWSVLGFNSPLHF.